This T cell receptor (beta chain) emerged from a study of T cells in Graves' hyperthyroidism and ophthalmopathy (dated by TCRdb to between 2017 and 2020). Notes on the research overall: To identify TCR V-J signatures that set the groups apart, the researchers used a discovery cohort of about a hundred patients, made up of 43 with Graves' ophthalmopathy and around 58 with stable Graves' hyperthyroidism. An independent validation cohort of some 18 hyperthyroidism patients and 17 patients who later progressed to ophthalmopathy tested prospective prediction of ophthalmopathy. The 75 to 100 discovery patients were randomly split 7:3 into training and test sets. In addition, the study compared T-cell repertoires in thyroid tissue and in blood from 6 or 7 Graves' hyperthyroidism patients. After sampling, hyperthyroidism patients received methimazole starting at 30 mg daily, and ophthalmopathy patients received high-dose intravenous methylprednisolone. The paper reports TCR Vbeta CDR3 sequencing of roughly 140 peripheral blood samples: around 45 ophthalmopathy, 75 to 80 hyperthyroidism and around 17 progressor patients. What the work shows at the level of the full study, not this receptor alone: Most expanded thyroid clonotypes (frequency above 0.001) were also detected in blood, a finding suggesting that blood repertoires may reflect thyroid immune responses. A model built on a 13 V-J signature distinguished ophthalmopathy from stable hyperthyroidism, reaching roughly 88% sensitivity and 81% to 83% specificity in cross-validation and 80%/75% in testing. No statistical method was used to set the sample size in advance, and investigators knew the group allocation. In validation, progression to ophthalmopathy was predicted by the model with almost 71% sensitivity and 72.22% specificity, a median of around 5.9 months before onset.

Any patient with an uncontrolled infection, another autoimmune disease, pregnancy or lactation was excluded. Clinical symptoms, serum thyroxine and TRAb, thyroid ultrasound, and orbital computed tomography formed the basis for the diagnoses. Trizol reagent was used to extract total RNA, and RNA quality was then checked on an Agilent 2100 Bioanalyzer. Remarks on this clonotype: Its antigen is not yet known. Within one base of it there is no much larger clone, and no base qualities were kept.

The TCR beta CDR3 regions were amplified from RNA transcripts. The first round of RT-PCR for the TCR CDR3 was performed with the HTBI primer set and the Qiagen OneStep RT-PCR kit. Libraries were constructed in a second round of multiplex PCR, after which size selection and purification were performed. The libraries were sequenced on an Illumina HiSeq2000 using paired-end 100 bp reads. In the authors' own workflow: SOAPnuke was used to process the raw data, removing reads that contained adapters or uncalled bases, had a mean Phred below 15, or lacked an exact match to the constant primer or identifier. COPE v1.2.5 was used to merge high-quality paired reads, and clonotypes were defined as unique nucleotide sequences. Clonotypes were aligned to IMGT TRBV, TRBD and TRBJ reference segments using MiTCR v1.1. The analysis was restricted to V-J combinations with a frequency above 0.0001, which together covered about 99% of the repertoires. The TCS score was defined as the ratio of F50 (clonal expansion) to E x V (chaos), calculated using BLOSUM62-based TCRdist between CDR3 peptides within each V-J. Welch's t-statistics and random forest reduced fewer than 550 V-J features to under 15, which were used in a naive Bayes classifier (R e1071). Thyroid-blood repertoire similarity was quantified with the Morisita-Horn index. TCRdb cleaned the public reads at Q25 with fastp, built clones with MiXCR and kept in-frame beta chains. One record per CDR3 amino acid sequence lists the most common genes and DNA. The authors' filters were not applied to this entry. In this sample the table shows more than 500,000 distinct CDR3 sequences, roughly 45% of which occur a single time. The top ten constitute 35% to 50% of the sample.

The clonotype comes from an adult woman with Graves' disease, either hyperthyroidism or ophthalmopathy (not recorded which). The sequencing input was peripheral blood or thyroid tissue (not recorded which).

Read as DNA, the sequence is TGTGCCAGCAGCTTTACCGGGACCAGCTACGAGCAGTACTTC. Translated, it reads CASSFTGTSYEQYF. The sequence joins TRBV7-6 to TRBJ2-7; the D match is possibly TRBD1 or TRBD2, with 5 bases aligned in each. V lost 3 bases and J lost 3 bases; the stretch between them is 12 bases long. Sequences SGHVS (CDR1) and FNYEAQ (CDR2) are obtained from the germline V gene. The CDR3 goes from the cysteine to the phenylalanine over 14 residues. The entry retains the CDR3 DNA only, 42 bases that are in frame from base 1.